The 18 T cell receptor beta chains given below trace back to one sample, sequenced in a study of CD8+CD57+ T cells in acquired aplastic anemia. Genomic DNA provided the template from which TCR beta VDJ and CDR3 profiles were obtained. TCRdb analysed the reads with MiXCR anew, one entry per CDR3 protein. Of roughly 280,000 distinct CDR3 sequences in the sample, approximately 57% were seen once. Sequencing was done on patients that had shown CD8+CD57+ cell expansion by flow cytometry. The sequenced sample consisted of sorted CD4+, CD8+, or CD8+CD57+ T cells (not recorded which) from PBMCs. The source is a human donor with aplastic anemia.

The V gene is TRBV25-1, the J gene TRBJ2-7, with D hard to call. Germline CDR1 is MGHDK and CDR2 is SYGVNS. The CDR3 loop spans 16 amino acids. The ends were cut back, 4 bases at V and 0 bases at J, with 16 bases in the middle. CDR3 sequence: CASSAHRDGPSYEQYF. The CDR3, as DNA: TGTGCCAGCAGTGCCCACCGAGACGGACCCTCCTACGAGCAGTACTTC.

This clonotype was found a few times. The chain uses TRBV20-1 and TRBJ1-1; a possible D gene is TRBD1 (5 bases). Trimming shortened V by 1 base and J by 6 bases, and 18 bases separated the two germline ends. From germline, CDR1 is DFQATT and CDR2 SNEGSKA (reference sequence). The CDR3 totals 15 residues. Written as DNA, the CDR3 is TGCAGTGCTAGAGTTCAGGAGGGGCGAAACGCTGAAGCTTTCTTT. It encodes CSARVQEGRNAEAFF.

This chain uses TRBV7-6 with TRBJ2-2, with D uncertain. V was clipped by 7 bases and J by 6 bases, with 12 bases between them. The CDR3 runs to 13 residues. Germline CDR1 is SGHVS and CDR2 is FNYEAQ. The CDR3 DNA sequence: TGTGCCAGCACCCCACTGTCGGCCGGGGAGCTGTTTTTT. This translates into CASTPLSAGELFF.

The V call is TRBV2, the J call TRBJ2-5; D possibly uses TRBD1 or TRBD2 (7 bases each). The J call may be in error: the DNA end matches TRBJ2-7 better. This CDR3 contains 13 residues. From germline, CDR1 is SNHLY and CDR2 FYNNEI. The CDR3 spells CASSVVRGGEQYF. DNA of the CDR3: TGTGCCAGCAGTGTAGTCAGGGGGGGCGAGCAGTACTTC.

The chain has TRBV5-4 and TRBJ1-1; no reliable D call. Germline V gives CDR1 SGHNT, CDR2 YYREEE (reference sequence). The CDR3 totals 9 residues. V was shortened by 3 bases and J by 8 bases, with 2 bases between the two germline ends. The CDR3 loop is CASSSEAFF. As DNA, the CDR3 is TGTGCCAGCAGCTCCGAAGCTTTCTTT.

The CDR3 bases are TGCAGTGCTAGCCGATTATCACAGGGTTACGAGCAGTACTTC. Translation: CSASRLSQGYEQYF. The chain combines TRBV20-1 with TRBJ2-7; possibly TRBD1 for D (6 bases). V was trimmed by 3 bases and J by 4 bases, leaving 16 bases between them. Germline V gene sequence: CDR1 DFQATT, CDR2 SNEGSKA (reference sequence). This CDR3 has 14 residues.

This clonotype was seen repeatedly, ten times or more. The chain carries TRBV9 and TRBJ2-5; D gene unclear. Germline CDR1 reads SGDLS; CDR2 reads YYNGEE. CDR3 length equals 12 residues. Trimming left V 1 base short and J 0 bases short, with 1 base between. In DNA form, the CDR3 reads TGTGCCAGCAGCGTAAACCAAGAGACCCAGTACTTC. This sequence encodes CASSVNQETQYF.

The V call is TRBV25-1, the J call TRBJ2-5; tentative D call: TRBD1 (6 bases). This CDR3 has 14 amino acids. CDR1 MGHDK and CDR2 SYGVNS come from the germline V gene. V was shortened by 6 bases and J by 1 base, with 12 bases between the two germline ends. For the CDR3, the DNA is TGTGCCAGCAGCCAGACAGGTACCCAAGAGACCCAGTACTTC. It is translated as CASSQTGTQETQYF.

On this clonotype itself: The germline gene is not matched at one end of the junction; a read error may be the cause. This chain joins TRBV12-3 or TRBV12-4 and TRBJ1-6; D gene ambiguous. This CDR3 region has 14 residues. The CDR3 sequence: CASSLAQIDSPLHF. The CDR3 DNA follows: TGTGCCAGCAGCTTAGCACAGATCGATTCACCCCTCCACTTT.

This clonotype has ten or more counts. J is TRBJ2-2 and V is TRBV5-8; 7 positions match TRBD2. J was trimmed by 4 bases and V by 3 bases; bases with no gene match: 6. Germline-derived CDR1 and CDR2 are SGHTS and YDEGEE. The CDR3 totals 15 residues. The CDR3 reads CASSWLGTTTGELFF. Written as DNA, the CDR3 is TGTGCCAGCAGCTGGCTCGGGACTACCACCGGGGAGCTGTTTTTT.

This clonotype was seen repeatedly, ten times or more. The gene calls are TRBV5-1 and TRBJ2-5; TRBD1 might be the D (5 bases). CDR1 and CDR2 (germline): SGHRS, YFSETQ. Trimming left V 4 bases short and J 1 base short, with 8 bases between. The CDR3 spans 13 residues. The CDR3: CASSPGFQETQYF. CDR3 nucleotide sequence: TGCGCCAGCAGCCCAGGGTTCCAAGAGACCCAGTACTTC.

V usage is TRBV12-3 or TRBV12-4 and J usage is TRBJ1-1; 7 bases line up with TRBD1. This CDR3 is built from 20 residues. V trimming: 4 bases; J trimming: 0 bases; junction bases outside the gene matches: 20. The CDR3 bases are TGTGCCAGCAGTTCCCTAGGTAGACCGGGACAGATTAAAATGAACACTGAAGCTTTCTTT. Residues: CASSSLGRPGQIKMNTEAFF.

The rearrangement uses TRBV5-1 and TRBJ1-1; D gene unclear. CDR3 length equals 17 residues. Germline V gene lookup returns CDR1 SGHRS and CDR2 YFSETQ. The V end was cut by 4 bases, the J end by 2 bases, with 21 bases between. CDR3 residues: CASSQLGPTSPNTEAFF. DNA for the CDR3: TGCGCCAGCAGCCAACTCGGACCTACGTCGCCCAACACTGAAGCTTTCTTT.

Of note for this clonotype: Compared with germline, one end of the junction differs, possibly owing to a read error. The chain links TRBV20-1 to TRBJ2-1, with 9 bases matching TRBD2. The germline gives CDR1 DFQATT, CDR2 SNEGSKA (reference sequence). This CDR3 is built from 15 residues. The chain's CDR3 is CSAPLAGSRGNEQFF. DNA of the CDR3: TGCAGTGCTCCTCTAGCGGGATCACGGGGCAATGAGCAATTCTTC.

The table lists this clonotype with many counts. The chain links TRBV2 to TRBJ2-2, with TRBD2 as a possible D gene (6 bases). Germline lookup yields CDR1 SNHLY and CDR2 FYNNEI. This CDR3 comprises 15 residues. V gave up 6 bases and J gave up 1 base, with 12 bases separating them. The CDR3 protein is CASRKEGGNTGELFF. The CDR3 DNA reads TGTGCCAGCAGGAAGGAGGGAGGGAACACCGGGGAGCTGTTTTTT. The full variable domain, in which reference TRBV2 and TRBJ2-2 provide the parts outside the CDR3, is EPEVTQTPSHQVTQMGQEVILRCVPISNHLYFYWYRQILGQKVEFLVSFYNNEISEKSEIFDDQFSVERPDGSNFTLKIRSTKLEDSAMYFCASRKEGGNTGELFFGEGSRLTVL.

About this clonotype itself: The junction does not match germline at one end; this may be a read error. In nucleotides, the CDR3 is TGTGCCAGCAGTGTCCCTAGCGGGACAGGTACCTACAATGAGCAGCTCTTC. Translating gives CASSVPSGTGTYNEQLF. The V and J genes are TRBV6-1 and TRBJ2-1, with D perhaps matching TRBD2 (9 bases). The CDR3 spans 17 residues. Looked up from germline, CDR1 is MNHNS and CDR2 is SASEGT.

The chain uses TRBV10-2 and TRBJ1-1; 11 positions match TRBD1. The CDR3 is 16 amino acids. After removal of 2 bases from V and 4 bases from J, the junction contained 6 bases not matched to a gene. Germline CDR1 is WSHSY and CDR2 is SAAADI. CDR3 in amino acids: CASSESRGTGGTEAFF. The CDR3 nucleotides read TGCGCCAGCAGTGAGAGTAGGGGGACAGGGGGCACTGAAGCTTTCTTT.

This sequence joins TRBV12-3 or TRBV12-4 and TRBJ2-2; D is ambiguous. V was trimmed by 7 bases and J by 4 bases, leaving 4 bases between them. The CDR3 contains 11 residues. This CDR3 reads CASKPTGELFF. The CDR3 nucleotides read TGTGCCAGCAAACCCACCGGGGAGCTGTTTTTT.